This is a list of T cell receptor beta chains from one sample in a study of cytomegalovirus exposure and HLA in healthy donors. Clones were read by immunoSEQ multiplex PCR, and TCRdb kept only the in-frame ones, dropping some. Of around 140,000 clones listed, about 61% were seen once; the top ten hold 2.4%. Source material: PBMCs. Every receptor here comes from a woman between 35 and 50 years old in good health and CMV-seronegative. Both conserved end residues are part of each CDR3.

V gene: TRBV5-1; CDR3 length: 18; CDR3 protein: CASSPMGLGQGPNTEAFF
V gene: TRBV10-3; CDR3 length: 17; CDR3 protein: CAISESGRATGGSEQFF
V gene: TRBV7-8; CDR3 length: 15; CDR3 protein: CASSLDRTENQPQHF
V gene: TRBV28; CDR3 length: 14; CDR3 protein: CASSPPEGGAKAFF
V gene: TRBV13; CDR3 length: 20; CDR3 protein: CASSLGVYRGYAAYNSPLHF
V gene: TRBV28; CDR3 length: 13; CDR3 protein: CASQTGGETEAFF
V gene: TRBV28; CDR3 length: 16; CDR3 protein: CASSLSSAISGNTIYF
V gene: TRBV6-5; CDR3 length: 15; CDR3 protein: CASNNPGTGRDEQYF
V gene: TRBV30; CDR3 length: 14; CDR3 protein: CAWAYGPPLNEQYF
V gene: TRBV4-3; CDR3 length: 16; CDR3 protein: CASSQEQGLAKNIQYF
V gene: TRBV9; CDR3 length: 12; CDR3 protein: CASSYGDYEQYF
V gene: TRBV6-1; CDR3 length: 14; CDR3 protein: CASSEDTGTYEQYF
V gene: TRBV7-2; CDR3 length: 14; CDR3 protein: CASSFGTMFDTQYF
V gene: TRBV6-4; CDR3 length: 15; CDR3 protein: CASTKDSPRTGELFF
V gene: TRBV6-5; CDR3 length: 14; CDR3 protein: CASSSSLRGNEQYF
V gene: TRBV11-2; CDR3 length: 14; CDR3 protein: CASSQAVKVTEAFF
V gene: TRBV2; CDR3 length: 15; CDR3 protein: CASSLAGGQHGELFF
V gene: TRBV27; CDR3 length: 12; CDR3 protein: CAGEATNEKLFF
V gene: TRBV5-1; CDR3 length: 14; CDR3 protein: CASSFGQGNEKLFF
V gene: TRBV5-1; CDR3 length: 15; CDR3 protein: CASSLRVSGTGELFF
V gene: TRBV6-1; CDR3 length: 15; CDR3 protein: CASSEEGQRTGELFF
V gene: TRBV11-1; CDR3 length: 13; CDR3 protein: CASSLEVRNEQYF
V gene: TRBV5-6; CDR3 length: 16; CDR3 protein: CASSLGGGLSNQPQHF
V gene: TRBV18; CDR3 length: 14; CDR3 protein: CASSPPSGYNEQFF
V gene: TRBV5-1; CDR3 length: 14; CDR3 protein: CASHPGPAGTEAFF
V gene: TRBV5-1; CDR3 length: 14; CDR3 protein: CASSLTGTGDPLHF
V gene: TRBV5-5; CDR3 length: 14; CDR3 protein: CASSLDRASTEAFF
V gene: TRBV6-6; CDR3 length: 12; CDR3 protein: CASTPGTGELFF
V gene: TRBV15; CDR3 length: 14; CDR3 protein: CATRVADTYNEQFF
V gene: TRBV28; CDR3 length: 16; CDR3 protein: CASSLLPGQGSTEAFF
V gene: TRBV11-2; CDR3 length: 14; CDR3 protein: CASSLVGEGTEAFF
V gene: TRBV11-2; CDR3 length: 16; CDR3 protein: CASSLGQGTGANTIYF
V gene: TRBV7-9; CDR3 length: 14; CDR3 protein: CASSSDRVHQPQHF
V gene: TRBV5-5; CDR3 length: 17; CDR3 protein: CASSFRSTGDSNQPQHF
V gene: TRBV2; CDR3 length: 13; CDR3 protein: CASIQGRNTEAFF
V gene: TRBV7-3; CDR3 length: 14; CDR3 protein: CASSSGTGNYGYTF
V gene: TRBV7-9; CDR3 length: 13; CDR3 protein: CASSPKGPYEQYF
V gene: TRBV6-6; CDR3 length: 13; CDR3 protein: CASSLSSYNEQFF
V gene: TRBV7-3; CDR3 length: 14; CDR3 protein: CASSARGPGDTQYF
V gene: TRBV2; CDR3 length: 11; CDR3 protein: CASSAQGAAFF
V gene: TRBV7-9; CDR3 length: 13; CDR3 protein: CASSPQGGVEQYF
V gene: TRBV7-9; CDR3 length: 15; CDR3 protein: CASSPTGPMNTEAFF
V gene: TRBV19; CDR3 length: 15; CDR3 protein: CASRPGQGSFDGYTF
V gene: TRBV27; CDR3 length: 15; CDR3 protein: CASSPGSRPWDGYTF
V gene: TRBV6-5; CDR3 length: 15; CDR3 protein: CASSSGTASLYEQYF
V gene: TRBV6-6; CDR3 length: 14; CDR3 protein: CASSVAKGTDTQYF